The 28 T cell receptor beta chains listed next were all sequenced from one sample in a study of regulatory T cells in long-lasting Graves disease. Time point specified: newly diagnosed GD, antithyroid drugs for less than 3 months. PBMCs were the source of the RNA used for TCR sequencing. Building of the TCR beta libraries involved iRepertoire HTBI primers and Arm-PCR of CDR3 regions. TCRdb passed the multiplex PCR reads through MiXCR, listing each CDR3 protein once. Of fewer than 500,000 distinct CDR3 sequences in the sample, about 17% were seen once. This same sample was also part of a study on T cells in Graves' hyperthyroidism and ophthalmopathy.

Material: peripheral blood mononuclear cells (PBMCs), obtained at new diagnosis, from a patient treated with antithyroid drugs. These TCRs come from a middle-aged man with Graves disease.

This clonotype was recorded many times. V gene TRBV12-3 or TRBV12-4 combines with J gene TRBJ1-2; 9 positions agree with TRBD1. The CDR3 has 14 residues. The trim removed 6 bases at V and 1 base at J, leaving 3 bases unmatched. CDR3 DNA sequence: TGTGCCAGCAGCCCGACAGGGGGTAACTATGGCTACACCTTC. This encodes CASSPTGGNYGYTF.

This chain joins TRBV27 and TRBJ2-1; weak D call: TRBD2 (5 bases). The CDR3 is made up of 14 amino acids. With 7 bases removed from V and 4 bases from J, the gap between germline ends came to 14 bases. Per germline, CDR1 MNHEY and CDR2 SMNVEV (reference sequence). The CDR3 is CASNGVGLYNEQFF. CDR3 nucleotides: TGTGCCAGCAACGGGGTCGGCCTTTACAATGAGCAGTTCTTC.

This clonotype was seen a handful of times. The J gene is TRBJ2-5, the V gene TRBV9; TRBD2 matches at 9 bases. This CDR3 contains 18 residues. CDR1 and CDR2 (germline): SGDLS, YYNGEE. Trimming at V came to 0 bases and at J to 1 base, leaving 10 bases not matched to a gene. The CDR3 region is CASSVARTAGGIQETQYF. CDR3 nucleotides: TGTGCCAGCAGCGTAGCTAGGACGGCGGGGGGGATCCAAGAGACCCAGTACTTC.

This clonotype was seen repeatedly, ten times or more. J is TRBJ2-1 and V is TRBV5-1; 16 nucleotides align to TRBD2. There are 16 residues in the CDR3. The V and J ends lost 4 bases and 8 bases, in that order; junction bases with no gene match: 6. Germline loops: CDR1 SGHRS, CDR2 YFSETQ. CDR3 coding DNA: TGCGCCAGCAGCGGGGGACTAGCGGGAGGGCCCCATGAGCAGTTCTTC. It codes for CASSGGLAGGPHEQFF. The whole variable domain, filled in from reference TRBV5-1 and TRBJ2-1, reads KAGVTQTPRYLIKTRGQQVTLSCSPISGHRSVSWYQQTPGQGLQFLFEYFSETQRNKGNFPGRFSGRQFSNSRSEMNVSTLELGDSALYLCASSGGLAGGPHEQFFGPGTRLTVL.

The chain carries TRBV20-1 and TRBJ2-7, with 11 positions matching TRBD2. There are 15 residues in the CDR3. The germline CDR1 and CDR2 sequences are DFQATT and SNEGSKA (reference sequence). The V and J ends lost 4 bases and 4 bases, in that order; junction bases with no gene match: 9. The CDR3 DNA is TGCAGTGCTATCATACTAGCGGGAGACTCGTACGAGCAGTACTTC. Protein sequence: CSAIILAGDSYEQYF.

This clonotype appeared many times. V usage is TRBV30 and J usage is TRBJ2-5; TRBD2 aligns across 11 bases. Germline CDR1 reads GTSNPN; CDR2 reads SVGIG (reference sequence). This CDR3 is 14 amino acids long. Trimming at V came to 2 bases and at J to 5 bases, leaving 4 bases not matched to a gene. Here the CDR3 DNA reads TGTGCCTGGAGTACTAGCGGGAGTTCCGAGACCCAGTACTTC. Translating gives CAWSTSGSSETQYF.

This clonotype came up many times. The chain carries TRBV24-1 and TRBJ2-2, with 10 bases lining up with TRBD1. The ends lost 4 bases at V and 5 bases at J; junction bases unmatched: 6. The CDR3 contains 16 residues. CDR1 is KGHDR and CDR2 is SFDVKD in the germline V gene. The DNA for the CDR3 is TGTGCCACCAGTGAAGACAGGGGGCGGGTTACCGGGGAGCTGTTTTTT. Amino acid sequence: CATSEDRGRVTGELFF.

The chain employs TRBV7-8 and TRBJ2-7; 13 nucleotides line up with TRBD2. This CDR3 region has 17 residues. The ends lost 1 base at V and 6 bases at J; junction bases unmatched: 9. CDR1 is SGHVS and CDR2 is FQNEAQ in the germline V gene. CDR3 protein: CASSLVPGLAGIFEQYF. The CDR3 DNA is TGTGCCAGCAGCTTAGTACCGGGACTAGCGGGGATCTTCGAGCAGTACTTC.

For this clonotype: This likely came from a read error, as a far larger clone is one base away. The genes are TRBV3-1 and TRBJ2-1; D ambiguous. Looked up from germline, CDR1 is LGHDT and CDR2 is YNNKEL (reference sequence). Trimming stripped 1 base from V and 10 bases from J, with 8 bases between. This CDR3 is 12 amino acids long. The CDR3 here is CASSQGFYEQFF. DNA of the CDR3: TGTGCCAGCAGCCAAGGGTTCTACGAGCAGTTCTTC.

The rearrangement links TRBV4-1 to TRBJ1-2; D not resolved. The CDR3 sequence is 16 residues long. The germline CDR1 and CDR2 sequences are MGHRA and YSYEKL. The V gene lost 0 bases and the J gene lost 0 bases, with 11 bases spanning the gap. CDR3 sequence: CASSQDLDRTNYGYTF. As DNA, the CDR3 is TGCGCCAGCAGCCAAGATCTTGACCGAACTAACTATGGCTACACCTTC.

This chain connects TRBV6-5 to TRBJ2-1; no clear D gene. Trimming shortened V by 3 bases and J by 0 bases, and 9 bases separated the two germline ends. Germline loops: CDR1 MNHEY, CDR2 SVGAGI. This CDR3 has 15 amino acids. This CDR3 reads CASSYPSSSYNEQFF. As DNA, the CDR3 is TGTGCCAGCAGTTATCCGAGCAGCTCCTACAATGAGCAGTTCTTC.

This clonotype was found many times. This CDR3 is CASSPQGEGRYEQYF. CDR3 DNA: TGTGCCAGCAGCCCCCAAGGGGAGGGCCGCTACGAGCAGTACTTC. V gene TRBV9 combines with J gene TRBJ2-7; 7 bases match TRBD2. The ends lost 4 bases at V and 3 bases at J; junction bases unmatched: 10. This CDR3 has 15 residues. Germline V gene lookup returns CDR1 SGDLS and CDR2 YYNGEE. Together with reference TRBV9 and TRBJ2-7, the CDR3 gives the full variable domain: DSGVTQTPKHLITATGQRVTLRCSPRSGDLSVYWYQQSLDQGLQFLIQYYNGEERAKGNILERFSAQQFPDLHSELNLSSLELGDSALYFCASSPQGEGRYEQYFGPGTRLTVT.

The chain's CDR3 is CASSVGLAGGPDTGELFF. The CDR3 DNA follows: TGTGCCAGCAGTGTAGGACTAGCGGGAGGGCCGGACACCGGGGAGCTGTTTTTT. The rearrangement joins TRBV2 to TRBJ2-2, with TRBD2 identical over 15 bases. Germline CDR1 and CDR2: SNHLY and FYNNEI. The CDR3 sequence is 18 residues long. Unmatched junction bases numbered 6, after V lost 4 bases and J lost 3 bases.

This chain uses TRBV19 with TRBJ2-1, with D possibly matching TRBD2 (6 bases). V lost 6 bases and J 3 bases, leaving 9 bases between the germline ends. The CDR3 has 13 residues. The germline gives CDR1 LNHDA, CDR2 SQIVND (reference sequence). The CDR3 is CASRLAFYNEQFF. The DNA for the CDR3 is TGTGCCAGTAGACTAGCATTCTACAATGAGCAGTTCTTC.

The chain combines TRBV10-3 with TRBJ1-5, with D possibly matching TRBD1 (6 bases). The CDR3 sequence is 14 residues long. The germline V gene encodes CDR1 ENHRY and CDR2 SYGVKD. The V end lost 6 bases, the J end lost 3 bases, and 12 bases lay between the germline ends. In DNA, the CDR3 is TGTGCCATCAGCGGACAGCCAAACAATCAGCCCCAGCATTTT. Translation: CAISGQPNNQPQHF.

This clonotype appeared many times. CDR3 in amino acids: CASSPLQFFLISDIQYF. The CDR3 nucleotides read TGTGCCAGCAGTCCCCTACAGTTTTTTTTAATTTCGGACATTCAGTACTTC. The genes are TRBV27 and TRBJ2-4; D uncertain. This CDR3 comprises 17 residues. V gave up 5 bases and J gave up 8 bases, with 25 bases separating them. CDR1 and CDR2 from the germline V gene are MNHEY and SMNVEV (reference sequence).

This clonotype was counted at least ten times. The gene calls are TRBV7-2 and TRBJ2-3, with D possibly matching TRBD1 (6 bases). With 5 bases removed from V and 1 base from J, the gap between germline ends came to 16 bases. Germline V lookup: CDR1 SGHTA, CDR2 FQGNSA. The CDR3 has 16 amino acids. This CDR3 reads CASSGPQGFGTDTQYF. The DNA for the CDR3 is TGTGCCAGCAGCGGACCACAGGGATTCGGCACAGATACGCAGTATTTT.

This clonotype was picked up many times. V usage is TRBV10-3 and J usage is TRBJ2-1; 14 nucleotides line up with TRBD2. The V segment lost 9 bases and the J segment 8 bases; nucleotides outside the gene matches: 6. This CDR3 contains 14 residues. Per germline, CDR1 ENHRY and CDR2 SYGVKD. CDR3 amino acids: CAIRTSGRLHEQFF. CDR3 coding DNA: TGTGCCATTCGGACTAGCGGGAGGTTGCATGAGCAGTTCTTC.

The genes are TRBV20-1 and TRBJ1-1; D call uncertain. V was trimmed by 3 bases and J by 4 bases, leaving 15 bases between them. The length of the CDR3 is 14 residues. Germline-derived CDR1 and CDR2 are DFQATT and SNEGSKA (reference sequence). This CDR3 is CSASDRARGTEAFF. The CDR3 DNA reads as TGCAGTGCTAGCGACCGGGCCCGAGGCACTGAAGCTTTCTTT.

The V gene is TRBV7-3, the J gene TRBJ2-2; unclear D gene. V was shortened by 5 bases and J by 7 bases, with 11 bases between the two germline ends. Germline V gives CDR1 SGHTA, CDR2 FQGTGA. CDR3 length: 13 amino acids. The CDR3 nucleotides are TGTGCCAGCAGCGTAGACCTGAGCGGGGAGCTGTTTTTT. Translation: CASSVDLSGELFF.

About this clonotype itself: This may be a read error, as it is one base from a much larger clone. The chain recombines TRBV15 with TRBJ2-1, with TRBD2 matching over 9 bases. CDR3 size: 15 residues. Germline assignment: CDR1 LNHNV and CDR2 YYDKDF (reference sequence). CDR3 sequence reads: CATSRWLAGYNEQSF. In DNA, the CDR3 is TGTGCCACCAGCAGGTGGCTAGCGGGATACAATGAGCAGTCCTTC. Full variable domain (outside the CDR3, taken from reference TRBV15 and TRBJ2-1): DAMVIQNPRYQVTQFGKPVTLSCSQTLNHNVMYWYQQKSSQAPKLLFHYYDKDFNNEADTPDNFQSRRPNTSFCFLDIRSPGLGDTAMYLCATSRWLAGYNEQSFGPGTRLTVL.

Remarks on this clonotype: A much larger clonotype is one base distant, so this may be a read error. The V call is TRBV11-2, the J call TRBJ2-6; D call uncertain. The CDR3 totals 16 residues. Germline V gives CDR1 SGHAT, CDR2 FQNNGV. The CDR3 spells CASSLVGISGPNVLTF. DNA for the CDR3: TGTGCCAGCAGCTTAGTGGGAATCTCTGGGCCCAACGTCCTGACTTTC. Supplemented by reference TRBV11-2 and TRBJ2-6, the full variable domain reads EAGVAQSPRYKIIEKRQSVAFWCNPISGHATLYWYQQILGQGPKLLIQFQNNGVVDDSQLPKDRFSAERLKGVDSTLKIQPAKLEDSAVYLCASSLVGISGPNVLTFGAGSRLTVL.

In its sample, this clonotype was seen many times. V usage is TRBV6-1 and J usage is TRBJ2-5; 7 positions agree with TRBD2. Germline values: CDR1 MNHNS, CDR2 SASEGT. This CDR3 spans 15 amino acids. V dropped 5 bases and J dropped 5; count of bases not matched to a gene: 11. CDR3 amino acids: CASSPPGGGSETQYF. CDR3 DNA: TGTGCCAGCAGTCCGCCTGGGGGGGGGTCGGAGACCCAGTACTTC.

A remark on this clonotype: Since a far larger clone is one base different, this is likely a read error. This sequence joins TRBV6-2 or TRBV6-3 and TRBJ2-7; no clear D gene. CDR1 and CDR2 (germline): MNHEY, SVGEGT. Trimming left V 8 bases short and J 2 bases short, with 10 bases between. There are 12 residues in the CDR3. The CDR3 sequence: CASGVTAYEQYF. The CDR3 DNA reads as TGTGCCAGCGGTGTAACAGCCTACGAGCAGTACTTC.

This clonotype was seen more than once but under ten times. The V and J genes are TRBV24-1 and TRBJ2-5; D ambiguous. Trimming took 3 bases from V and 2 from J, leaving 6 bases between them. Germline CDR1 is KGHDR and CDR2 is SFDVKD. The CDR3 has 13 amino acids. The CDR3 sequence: CATSDVQQETQYF. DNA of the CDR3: TGTGCCACCAGTGATGTACAGCAAGAGACCCAGTACTTC.

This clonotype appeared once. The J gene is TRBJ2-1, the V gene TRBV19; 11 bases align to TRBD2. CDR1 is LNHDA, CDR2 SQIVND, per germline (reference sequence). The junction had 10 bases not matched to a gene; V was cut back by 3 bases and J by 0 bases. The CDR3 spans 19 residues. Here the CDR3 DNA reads TGTGCCAGTAGTATTGACCACTTAGCGGGAGGGAGCTCCTACAATGAGCAGTTCTTC. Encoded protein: CASSIDHLAGGSSYNEQFF. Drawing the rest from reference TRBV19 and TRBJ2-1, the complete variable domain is DGGITQSPKYLFRKEGQNVTLSCEQNLNHDAMYWYRQDPGQGLRLIYYSQIVNDFQKGDIAEGYSVSREKKESFPLTVTSAQKNPTAFYLCASSIDHLAGGSSYNEQFFGPGTRLTVL.

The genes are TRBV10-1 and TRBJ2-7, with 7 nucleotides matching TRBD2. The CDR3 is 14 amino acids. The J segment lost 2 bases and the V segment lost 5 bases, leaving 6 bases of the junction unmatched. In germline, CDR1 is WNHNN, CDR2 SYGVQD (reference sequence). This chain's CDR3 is CASSSSGLPYEQYF. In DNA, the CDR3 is TGCGCCAGCAGTTCCTCGGGACTACCCTACGAGCAGTACTTC.

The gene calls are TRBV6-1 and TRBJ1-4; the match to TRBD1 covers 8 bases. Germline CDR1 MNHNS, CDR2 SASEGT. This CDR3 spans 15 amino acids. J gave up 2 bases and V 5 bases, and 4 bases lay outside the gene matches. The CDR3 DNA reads TGTGCCAGCAGTACAGGGGGAGTGACTAATGAAAAACTGTTTTTT. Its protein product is CASSTGGVTNEKLFF.